This entry is about one T cell receptor beta chain. What it binds is not known. This may be a read error: a much more frequent sequence differs by one nucleotide. The data were taken from a study of T cells in Graves' hyperthyroidism and ophthalmopathy. Points from the study as a whole: Most expanded thyroid clonotypes above 0.001 recurred in blood. The model's output predicted ophthalmopathy at a median of roughly 6.9 months prior to onset.

Investigators excluded patients with uncontrolled infection, other autoimmune disease, pregnancy or lactation. Diagnostic decisions used clinical symptoms, serum thyroxine and TRAb, thyroid ultrasound and orbital computed tomography. This CDR3 has 15 residues. The germline CDR1 and CDR2 sequences are SGHTA and FQGTGA. Amplification yielded TCR beta CDR3 regions, with RNA transcripts as the source. Carried out on the TCR CDR3, a first-round RT-PCR used the HTBI primer set. Via MiXCR, TCRdb re-called the multiplex PCR reads, giving one row per CDR3 protein. The data contain over 350,000 distinct CDR3 sequences, around an eighth of them singletons.

The sequencing input was blood. The sequence was collected from a man aged 50 to 60 with Graves' ophthalmopathy. The V and J genes are TRBV7-3 and TRBJ1-1; D is unclear. CDR3 sequence (DNA): TGTACCAGCAGCTTAAATAACGCAGCGAACACTGAAGCTTTCTTT. This codes for CTSSLNNAANTEAFF.